This T cell receptor beta chain was profiled in a study of blood T cell repertoires in COVID-19. This CDR3 region has 15 residues. CDR1 and CDR2 (germline): SGHRS, YFSETQ. V gave up 4 bases and J gave up 5 bases; unmatched junction bases: 11. Clones were sequenced by immunoSEQ multiplex PCR, and TCRdb holds only the in-frame ones, with some missing. This table holds about 160,000 clones, about 90% found once. The clonotype comes from a woman aged 60-75 years with active or convalescent COVID-19. The gene calls are TRBV5-1 and TRBJ2-5, with 7 bases that match TRBD1. Sequenced input: peripheral blood. For the CDR3, the DNA is TGCGCCAGCAGCCCCACGGGGCAGGGACAGGAGACCCAGTACTTC. Translation: CASSPTGQGQETQYF.